This paragraph reports one T cell receptor (beta chain). The repertoire was sequenced with immunoSEQ multiplex PCR; TCRdb's copy has only in-frame clones and lacks some. The data hold some 520,000 clones, with 87% observed a single time. This CDR3 contains 14 residues. V gave up 6 bases and J gave up 6 bases; unmatched junction bases: 11. Germline V gives CDR1 SQVTM, CDR2 ANQGSEA. As for treatment: roughly 18 received Ad26.COV2.S at low or high dose, single or two shots; about 5 received placebo; per-sample allocation not given. Day 63 after the first injection of vaccine or placebo was the sampling time. The record originates from a study of Ad26.COV2.S vaccination and SARS-CoV-2 variants.

This specimen consisted of peripheral blood, obtained in a trial of Ad26.COV2.S vaccine versus placebo. The chain employs TRBV29-1 and TRBJ2-1; 7 bases are shared with TRBD1. This clonotype was obtained from a person aged 18 to 65 who received the Ad26.COV2.S COVID-19 vaccine or a placebo. CDR3 sequence reads: CSVKRDSPFNEQFF. CDR3 coding DNA: TGCAGCGTGAAACGGGACAGTCCTTTCAATGAGCAGTTCTTC.